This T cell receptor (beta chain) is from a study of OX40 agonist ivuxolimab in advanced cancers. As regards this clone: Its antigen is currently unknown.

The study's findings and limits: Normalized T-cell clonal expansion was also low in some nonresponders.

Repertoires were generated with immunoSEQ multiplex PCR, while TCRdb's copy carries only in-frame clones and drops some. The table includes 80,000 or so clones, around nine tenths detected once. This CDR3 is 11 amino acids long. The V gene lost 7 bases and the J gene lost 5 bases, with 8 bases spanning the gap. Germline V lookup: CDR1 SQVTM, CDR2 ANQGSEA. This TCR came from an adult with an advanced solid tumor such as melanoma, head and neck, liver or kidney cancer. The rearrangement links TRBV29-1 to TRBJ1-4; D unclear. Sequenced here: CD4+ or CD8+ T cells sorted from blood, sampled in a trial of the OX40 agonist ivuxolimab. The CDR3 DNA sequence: TGCAGCGGGAGCTCAAATGAAAAACTGTTTTTT. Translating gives CSGSSNEKLFF.